Presented here are 5 T cell receptor beta chains from one specimen sequenced in a study of T cells in Graves' hyperthyroidism and ophthalmopathy. RNA transcripts provided the source from which TCR beta CDR3 regions were amplified. Carried out on the TCR CDR3, a first-round RT-PCR used the HTBI primer set. TCRdb reanalysed the multiplex PCR reads using MiXCR and keeps one entry per CDR3 protein. This sample has roughly 650,000 distinct CDR3 sequences, with about 16% found just once. The sequenced material came from blood. These TCRs come from a woman in her forties with Graves' ophthalmopathy.

This clonotype was picked up many times. The chain couples TRBV3-1 to TRBJ1-4; 7 nucleotides agree with TRBD1. The CDR3 sequence is 14 residues long. Trimming cost V 4 bases and J 3 bases; bases outside gene matches: 2. The germline gives CDR1 LGHDT, CDR2 YNNKEL (reference sequence). CDR3 region: CASSLGTANEKLFF. The CDR3 DNA reads as TGTGCCAGCAGCCTCGGGACAGCTAATGAAAAACTGTTTTTT.

This clonotype has ten or more counts. V gene TRBV2 combines with J gene TRBJ2-5; TRBD2 aligns across 8 bases. Germline CDR1 SNHLY, CDR2 FYNNEI. The CDR3 is made up of 16 amino acids. V was pared by 1 base and J by 5 bases, with 9 bases of the junction left unmatched. CDR3 nucleotide sequence: TGTGCCAGCAGTGAAGGGACGACTAGCGTGGGTGAGACCCAGTACTTC. This sequence encodes CASSEGTTSVGETQYF.

This clonotype was detected ten times or more. This rearrangement joins TRBV20-1 to TRBJ2-7; D might be TRBD1 (6 bases). CDR3 length equals 11 residues. V lost 5 bases and J 3 bases, leaving 8 bases between the germline ends. Germline V CDR1 and CDR2: DFQATT, SNEGSKA (reference sequence). The CDR3 sequence is CSALQGYEQYF. CDR3 nucleotide sequence: TGCAGTGCTTTACAGGGCTACGAGCAGTACTTC.

This clonotype was counted ten times or more. The chain has TRBV7-9 and TRBJ2-7; D gene unclear. Germline lookup yields CDR1 SEHNR and CDR2 FQNEAQ (reference sequence). The CDR3 runs 14 residues. V was cut by 1 base and J by 2 bases, with 9 bases left in between. The CDR3 bases are TGTGCCAGCAGCTTAGGGGAAGTTCCCTACGAGCAGTACTTC. It yields the protein CASSLGEVPYEQYF.

V gene TRBV9 combines with J gene TRBJ1-2; 7 bases agree with TRBD1. There are 11 residues in the CDR3. The junction had 3 bases not matched to a gene; V was cut back by 3 bases and J by 10 bases. Germline CDR1 and CDR2: SGDLS and YYNGEE. The CDR3 region is CASSDQGVYTF. The CDR3 nucleotides read TGTGCCAGCAGCGACCAGGGGGTCTACACCTTC.